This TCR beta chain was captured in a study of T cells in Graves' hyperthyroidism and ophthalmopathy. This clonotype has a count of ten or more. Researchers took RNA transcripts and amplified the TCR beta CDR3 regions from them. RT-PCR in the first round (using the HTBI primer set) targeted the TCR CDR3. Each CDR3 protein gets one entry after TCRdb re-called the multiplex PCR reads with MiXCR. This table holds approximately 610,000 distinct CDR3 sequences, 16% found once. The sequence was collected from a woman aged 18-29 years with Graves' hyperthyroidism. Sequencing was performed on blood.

The CDR3 is CASSLGLSNINEQFF. The CDR3 region has the DNA TGTGCCAGCAGCTTAGGGCTTAGCAATATCAATGAGCAGTTCTTC. V is TRBV7-8 and J is TRBJ2-1; D unclear. V gave up 1 base and J gave up 6 bases, with 13 bases separating them. The CDR3 is 15 residues long. Germline-derived CDR1 and CDR2 are SGHVS and FQNEAQ.